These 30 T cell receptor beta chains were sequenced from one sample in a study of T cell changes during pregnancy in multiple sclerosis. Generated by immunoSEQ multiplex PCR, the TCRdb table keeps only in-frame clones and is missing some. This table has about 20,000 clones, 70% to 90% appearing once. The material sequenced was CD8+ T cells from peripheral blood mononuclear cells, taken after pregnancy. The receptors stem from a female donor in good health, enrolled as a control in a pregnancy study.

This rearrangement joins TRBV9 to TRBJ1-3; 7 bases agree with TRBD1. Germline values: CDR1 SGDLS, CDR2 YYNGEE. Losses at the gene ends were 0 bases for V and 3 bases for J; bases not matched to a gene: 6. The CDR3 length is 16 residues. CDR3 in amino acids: CASSVGQGELGNTIYF. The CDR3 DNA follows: TGTGCCAGCAGCGTAGGGCAGGGGGAGCTTGGAAACACCATATATTTT.

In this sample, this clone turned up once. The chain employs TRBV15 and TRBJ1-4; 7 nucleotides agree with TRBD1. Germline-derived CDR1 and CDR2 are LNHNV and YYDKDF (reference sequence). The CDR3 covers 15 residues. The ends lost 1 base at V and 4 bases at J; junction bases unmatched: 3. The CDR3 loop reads CATSRGDSHNEKLFF. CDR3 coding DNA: TGTGCCACCAGCAGAGGGGACAGCCATAATGAAAAACTGTTTTTT.

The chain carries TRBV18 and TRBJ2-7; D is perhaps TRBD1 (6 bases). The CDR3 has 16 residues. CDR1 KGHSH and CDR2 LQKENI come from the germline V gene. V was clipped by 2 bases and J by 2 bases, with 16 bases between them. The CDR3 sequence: CASSPKTGTPTYEQYF. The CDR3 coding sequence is TGTGCCAGCTCACCAAAGACCGGGACACCTACCTACGAGCAGTACTTC.

CDR3 amino acids: CASTKDRANNQPQHF. CDR3 in DNA: TGTGCCAGCACCAAGGACAGGGCAAACAATCAGCCCCAGCATTTT. The chain combines TRBV2 with TRBJ1-5; TRBD1 aligns across 8 bases. CDR1 is SNHLY and CDR2 is FYNNEI in the germline V gene. The CDR3 has 15 residues. The junction had 8 bases not matched to a gene; V was cut back by 7 bases and J by 3 bases.

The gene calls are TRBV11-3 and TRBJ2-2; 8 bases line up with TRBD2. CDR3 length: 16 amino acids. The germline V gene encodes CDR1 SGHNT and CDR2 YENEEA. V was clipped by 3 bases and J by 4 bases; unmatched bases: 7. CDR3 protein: CASSFQGLVGTGELFF. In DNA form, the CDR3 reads TGTGCCAGCAGCTTTCAGGGACTAGTCGGCACCGGGGAGCTGTTTTTT.

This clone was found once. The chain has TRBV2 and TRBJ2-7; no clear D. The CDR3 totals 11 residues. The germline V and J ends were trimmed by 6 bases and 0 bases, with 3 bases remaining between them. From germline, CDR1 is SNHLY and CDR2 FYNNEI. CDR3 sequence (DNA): TGTGCCAGCAGCCACTCCTACGAGCAGTACTTC. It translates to CASSHSYEQYF.

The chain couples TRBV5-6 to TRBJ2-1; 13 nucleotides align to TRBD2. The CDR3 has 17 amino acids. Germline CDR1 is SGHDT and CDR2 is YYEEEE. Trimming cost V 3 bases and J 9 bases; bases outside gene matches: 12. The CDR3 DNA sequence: TGTGCCAGCAGCTCAGTATCTGGGACTAGCGGGGATGGTGAGCAGTTCTTC. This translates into CASSSVSGTSGDGEQFF.

Written as DNA, the CDR3 is TGCGCCAGCAGCCAAGACTGGGGAGCTAGCACAGATACGCAGTATTTT. Translated: CASSQDWGASTDTQYF. The gene calls are TRBV4-3 and TRBJ2-3; maybe TRBD2 (5 bases). The germline gives CDR1 LGHNA, CDR2 YSLEER. The length of the CDR3 is 16 residues. The V and J ends lost 0 bases and 0 bases respectively, with 10 bases between them.

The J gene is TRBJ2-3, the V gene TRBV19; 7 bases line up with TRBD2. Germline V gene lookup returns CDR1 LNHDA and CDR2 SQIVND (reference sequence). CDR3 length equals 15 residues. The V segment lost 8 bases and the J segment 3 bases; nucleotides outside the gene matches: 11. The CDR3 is CASGPLGGGTDTQYF. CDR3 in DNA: TGTGCCAGTGGGCCGCTCGGGGGAGGGACAGATACGCAGTATTTT.

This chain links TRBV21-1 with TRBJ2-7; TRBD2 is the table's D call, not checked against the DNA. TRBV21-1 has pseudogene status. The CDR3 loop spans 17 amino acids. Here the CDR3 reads CASSKAYGLAGGGEQYF. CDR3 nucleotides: TGTGCCAGCAGCAAGGCCTATGGACTAGCGGGGGGAGGCGAGCAGTACTTC.

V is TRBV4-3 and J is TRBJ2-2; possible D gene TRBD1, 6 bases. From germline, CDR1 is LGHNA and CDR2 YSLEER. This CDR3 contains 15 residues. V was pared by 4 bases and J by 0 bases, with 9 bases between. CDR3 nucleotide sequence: TGCGCCAGCAGCCTCGGACAGTCGAACACCGGGGAGCTGTTTTTT. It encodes CASSLGQSNTGELFF.

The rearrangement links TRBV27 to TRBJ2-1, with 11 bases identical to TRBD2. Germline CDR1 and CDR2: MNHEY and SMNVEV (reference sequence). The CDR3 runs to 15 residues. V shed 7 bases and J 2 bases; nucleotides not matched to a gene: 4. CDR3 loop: CASTPSGRTYNEQFF. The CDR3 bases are TGTGCCAGCACCCCTAGCGGGAGGACCTACAATGAGCAGTTCTTC.

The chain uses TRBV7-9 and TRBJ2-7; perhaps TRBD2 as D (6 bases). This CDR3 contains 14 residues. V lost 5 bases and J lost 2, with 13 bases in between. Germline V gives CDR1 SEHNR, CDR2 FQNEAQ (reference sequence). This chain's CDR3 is CASSQRDFTYEQYF. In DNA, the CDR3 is TGTGCCAGCAGCCAAAGGGACTTCACCTACGAGCAGTACTTC.

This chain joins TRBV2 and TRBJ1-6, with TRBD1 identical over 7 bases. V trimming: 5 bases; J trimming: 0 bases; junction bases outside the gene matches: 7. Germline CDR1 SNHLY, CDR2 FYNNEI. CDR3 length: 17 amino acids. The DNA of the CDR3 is TGTGCCAGCAGTTCCACAGGGGATAGCTCCTATAATTCACCCCTCCACTTT. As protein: CASSSTGDSSYNSPLHF.

CDR3 in DNA: TGTGCCAGTATCGGCGGGGAGAACACAGATACGCAGTATTTT. This translates into CASIGGENTDTQYF. The gene calls are TRBV19 and TRBJ2-3, with a possible D match to TRBD2 (6 bases). Germline CDR1 and CDR2: LNHDA and SQIVND (reference sequence). The CDR3 is 14 residues long. V gave up 7 bases and J gave up 2 bases, with 13 bases separating them.

This CDR3 reads CASSSSWGLADNEQFF. CDR3 in DNA: TGTGCCAGCAGTTCGTCGTGGGGGCTAGCGGACAATGAGCAGTTCTTC. The rearrangement joins TRBV27 to TRBJ2-1; D might be TRBD2 (7 bases). Per the germline V gene, CDR1 is MNHEY and CDR2 is SMNVEV (reference sequence). The length of the CDR3 is 16 residues. V lost 4 bases to trimming and J lost 5 bases, with 18 bases between them.

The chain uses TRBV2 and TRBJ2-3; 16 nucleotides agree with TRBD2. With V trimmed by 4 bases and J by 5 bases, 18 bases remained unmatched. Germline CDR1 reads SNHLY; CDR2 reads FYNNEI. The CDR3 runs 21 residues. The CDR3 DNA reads TGTGCCAGCAGTGGCGAACAGGGTGCCGGGACTAGCGGGGGGGCCATAGATACGCAGTATTTT. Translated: CASSGEQGAGTSGGAIDTQYF.

CDR3 coding DNA: TGTGCCAGCAGTTACGTATGGCAGGGGGCTGGAGATACGCAGTATTTT. Its translation is CASSYVWQGAGDTQYF. The rearrangement joins TRBV6-6 to TRBJ2-3, with TRBD1 matching over 8 bases. The germline V gene encodes CDR1 MNHNY and CDR2 SVGAGI (reference sequence). The CDR3 sequence is 16 residues long. V lost 2 bases, J lost 5 bases, and 9 bases stayed unmatched.

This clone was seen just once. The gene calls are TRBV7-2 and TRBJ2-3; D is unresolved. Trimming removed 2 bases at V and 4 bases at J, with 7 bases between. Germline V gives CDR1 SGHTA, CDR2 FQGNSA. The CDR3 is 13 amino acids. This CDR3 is CASSLISPDTQYF. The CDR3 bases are TGTGCCAGCAGCTTAATTAGCCCAGATACGCAGTATTTT.

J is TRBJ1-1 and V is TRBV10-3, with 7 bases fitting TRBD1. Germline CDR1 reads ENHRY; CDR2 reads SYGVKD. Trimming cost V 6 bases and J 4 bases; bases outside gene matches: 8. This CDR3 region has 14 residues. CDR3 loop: CAISPTGEVTEAFF. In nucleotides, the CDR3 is TGTGCCATCAGCCCTACAGGGGAGGTCACTGAAGCTTTCTTT.

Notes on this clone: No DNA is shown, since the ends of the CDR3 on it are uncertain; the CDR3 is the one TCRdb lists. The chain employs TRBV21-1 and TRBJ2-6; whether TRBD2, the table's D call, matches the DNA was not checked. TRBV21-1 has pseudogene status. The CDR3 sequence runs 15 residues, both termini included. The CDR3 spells CASSFVGSGANVLTF.

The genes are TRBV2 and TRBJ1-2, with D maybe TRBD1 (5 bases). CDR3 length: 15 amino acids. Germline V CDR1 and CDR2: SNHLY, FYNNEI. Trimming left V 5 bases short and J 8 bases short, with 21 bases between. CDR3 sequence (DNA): TGTGCCAGCAGTTTCGCCGAGGGAGGGGAGTTGGGCTACACCTTC. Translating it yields CASSFAEGGELGYTF.

CDR3 DNA sequence: TGTGCCAGCAGCTCCCGGGAAGTATCCAAAAACATTCAGTACTTC. Translated, it gives CASSSREVSKNIQYF. The V gene is TRBV11-3, the J gene TRBJ2-4, with D possibly TRBD2 on 5 matching bases. The CDR3 runs to 15 residues. The V end lost 4 bases, the J end lost 2 bases, and 12 bases lay between the germline ends. The germline V gene has CDR1 SGHNT and CDR2 YENEEA.

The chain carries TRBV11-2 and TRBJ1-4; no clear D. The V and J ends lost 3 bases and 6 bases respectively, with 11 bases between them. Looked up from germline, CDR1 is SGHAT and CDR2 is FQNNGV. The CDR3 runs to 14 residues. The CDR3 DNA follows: TGTGCCAGCAGCTTGTGGGTGGGAGATGAAAAACTGTTTTTT. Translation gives CASSLWVGDEKLFF.

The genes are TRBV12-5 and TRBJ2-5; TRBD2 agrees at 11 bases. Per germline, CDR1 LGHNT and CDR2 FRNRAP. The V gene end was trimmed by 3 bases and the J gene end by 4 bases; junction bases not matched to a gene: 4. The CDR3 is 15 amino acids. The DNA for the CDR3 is TGTGCTAGTGGTTTCATAGCGGGGGGGCTAGAGACCCAGTACTTC. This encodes CASGFIAGGLETQYF.

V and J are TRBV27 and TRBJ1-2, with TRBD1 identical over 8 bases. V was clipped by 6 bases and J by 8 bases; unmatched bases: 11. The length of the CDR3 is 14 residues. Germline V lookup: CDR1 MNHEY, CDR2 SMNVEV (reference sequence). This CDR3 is CASSLGQGGWGYTF. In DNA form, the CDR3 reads TGTGCCAGCAGCTTAGGACAGGGAGGATGGGGCTACACCTTC.

CDR3 bases: TGCGCCAGCAGCCAGGACCCACCGGGACTAGCGAATTCCTACGAGCAGTACTTC. It specifies CASSQDPPGLANSYEQYF. The rearrangement joins TRBV4-1 to TRBJ2-7; the match to TRBD2 covers 10 bases. The V gene end was trimmed by 3 bases and the J gene end by 1 base; junction bases not matched to a gene: 12. This CDR3 is 18 amino acids long. Germline-derived CDR1 and CDR2 are MGHRA and YSYEKL.

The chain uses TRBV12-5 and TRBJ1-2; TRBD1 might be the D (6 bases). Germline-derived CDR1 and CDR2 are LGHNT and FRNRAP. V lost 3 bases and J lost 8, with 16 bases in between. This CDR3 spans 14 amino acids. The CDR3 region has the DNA TGTGCTAGTGGTTTTGGGGGCTTGATTGAAGGCTACACCTTC. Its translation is CASGFGGLIEGYTF.

The DNA for the CDR3 is TGTGCCTGGAGTATCCCCATCCGACAGACGAGCTCTGGAAACACCATATATTTT. It is translated as CAWSIPIRQTSSGNTIYF. The rearrangement uses TRBV30 and TRBJ1-3; a possible D gene is TRBD1 (5 bases). V gave up 2 bases and J gave up 0 bases, with 20 bases separating them. Germline CDR1 is GTSNPN and CDR2 is SVGIG (reference sequence). CDR3 length: 18 residues.

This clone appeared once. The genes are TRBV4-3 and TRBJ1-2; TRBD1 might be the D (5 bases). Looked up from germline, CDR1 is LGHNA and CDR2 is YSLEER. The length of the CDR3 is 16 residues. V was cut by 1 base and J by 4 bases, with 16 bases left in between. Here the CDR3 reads CASSQALLQGAYGYTF. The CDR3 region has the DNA TGCGCCAGCAGCCAAGCCCTTCTTCAGGGCGCCTATGGCTACACCTTC.